Presented here are 13 T cell receptor beta chains from one specimen sequenced in a study of monozygotic twins with inflammatory bowel disease. For each CDR3 protein, TCRdb gives one entry from its re-call of the 5' RACE reads, without DNA. Its listing shows about 43,000 distinct CDR3 sequences. The sample taken for sequencing was blood. Receptors were obtained from a human donor with ulcerative colitis or Crohn's disease, or a healthy co-twin of an affected twin (not recorded which).

The chain links TRBV30 to TRBJ1-1; the D gene TCRdb calls, TRBD1, cannot be checked with no DNA. Germline lookup yields CDR1 GTSNPN and CDR2 SVGIG (reference sequence). CDR3 length: 17 residues. CDR3 residues: CAWSGGRGTGANTEAFF. Variable domain in full (rest from reference TRBV30 and TRBJ1-1): SQTIHQWPATLVQPVGSPLSLECTVEGTSNPNLYWYRQAAGRGLQLLFYSVGIGQISSEVPQNLSASRPQDRQFILSSKKLLLSDSGFYLCAWSGGRGTGANTEAFFGQGTRLTVV.

The chain employs TRBV20-1 and TRBJ2-5; with no DNA, the TCRdb D assignment of TRBD2 cannot be verified. There are 17 residues in the CDR3. Germline-derived CDR1 and CDR2 are DFQATT and SNEGSKA (reference sequence). The CDR3: CSARDRLAGGPRVTQYF.

The V gene is TRBV7-2, the J gene TRBJ1-1; TCRdb outputs TRBD1, but without DNA this stays unchecked. The CDR3 sequence is 14 residues long. CDR1 is SGHTA and CDR2 is FQGNSA in the germline V gene. The CDR3 is CASSRGPKNTEAFF.

The rearrangement joins TRBV10-3 to TRBJ1-4; checking the TCRdb D call of TRBD1 is not possible without DNA. The CDR3 extends over 13 amino acids. Germline V gene lookup returns CDR1 ENHRY and CDR2 SYGVKD. The CDR3 sequence is CAIRGQGDEKLFF.

The chain joins TRBV28 to TRBJ1-2. Germline assignment: CDR1 MDHEN and CDR2 SYDVKM. CDR3 length: 11 residues. The CDR3 loop is CASASGYGYTF.

The V gene is TRBV5-1, the J gene TRBJ1-1; the TRBD1 assignment by TCRdb is unverifiable without DNA. The CDR3 totals 14 residues. Germline CDR1 and CDR2: SGHRS and YFSETQ. The CDR3 here is CASSQGDGGTEAFF.

The chain carries TRBV11-2 and TRBJ2-3. The CDR3 has 11 residues. CDR1 SGHAT and CDR2 FQNNGV come from the germline V gene. The CDR3 loop is CASAFTDTQYF.

This rearrangement joins TRBV7-2 to TRBJ2-2. CDR1 and CDR2 from the germline V gene are SGHTA and FQGNSA. The CDR3 runs to 12 residues. CDR3 loop: CASSFDTGELFF.

The chain combines TRBV3-1 with TRBJ1-2. CDR1 LGHDT and CDR2 YNNKEL come from the germline V gene (reference sequence). The CDR3 runs 15 residues. The CDR3 region is CASSQDLSEKYGYTF.

The CDR3 spells CSAVLVMNTEAFF. This rearrangement joins TRBV20-1 to TRBJ1-1. This CDR3 has 13 amino acids. Germline V gene sequence: CDR1 DFQATT, CDR2 SNEGSKA (reference sequence).

The genes are TRBV20-1 and TRBJ1-5; TCRdb designates TRBD1, a call that cannot be tested without DNA. This CDR3 has 15 residues. In germline, CDR1 is DFQATT, CDR2 SNEGSKA (reference sequence). This CDR3 reads CSARVTGGSNQPQHF.

This rearrangement joins TRBV10-3 to TRBJ2-7; TCRdb indicates TRBD2, and absent DNA this call remains unverified. Germline loops: CDR1 ENHRY, CDR2 SYGVKD. The CDR3 has 15 residues. The CDR3 reads CAISEVAGGPYEQYF.

The chain couples TRBV28 to TRBJ2-1; TCRdb's D call of TRBD1 is untestable without DNA. Per the germline V gene, CDR1 is MDHEN and CDR2 is SYDVKM. The CDR3 runs to 17 residues. The CDR3 is CASSSSGTNLIGNEQFF. Full variable domain (remainder filled in from reference TRBV28 and TRBJ2-1): DVKVTQSSRYLVKRTGEKVFLECVQDMDHENMFWYRQDPGLGLRLIYFSYDVKMKEKGDIPEGYSVSREKKERFSLILESASTNQTSMYLCASSSSGTNLIGNEQFFGPGTRLTVL.